The clone carrying this T cell receptor beta chain was recorded at least ten times. What it binds is unknown. This CDR3 is built from 15 residues. Trimming stripped 1 base from V and 0 bases from J, with 4 bases between. The sample originates from a study of T-cell reconstitution after alpha-beta-depleted transplantation in children. Findings and caveats of the study: Newly produced T cells mostly provided counts and TCRbeta diversity after one year, as hyperexpanded clones declined. About two months after transplant, alpha-beta T cells reportedly came from several hundred expanded graft clones.

Unique molecular identifiers were built into the TCRbeta library. TCRdb processed the PCR reads anew with MiXCR; each CDR3 protein has one entry. Of some 200,000 distinct CDR3 sequences in the sample, 6.6% are singletons; the top ten hold about 5.9%. This chain joins TRBV12-3 or TRBV12-4 and TRBJ2-6; no clear D gene. The clonotype originates from a boy aged 2 to 9 with acute lymphoblastic leukemia, due to receive a stem cell transplant. The sequencing used PBMCs, collected before TCRalphabeta/CD19-depleted stem cell transplant. CDR3 region: CASSLGFSGANVLTF. CDR3 in DNA: TGTGCCAGCAGTTTAGGGTTCTCTGGGGCCAACGTCCTGACTTTC.